This T cell receptor beta chain was sequenced in a study of regulatory T cells in long-lasting Graves disease. Regarding the study as a whole: New patients shared about 880 public clonotypes, fewer than the approximately 2,500 shared by persistent patients. There was favoring of TRBV28, TRBJ1-2 and TRBJ2-5 in persistent disease.

Time point defined: newly diagnosed GD, antithyroid drugs for less than 3 months. Isolated PBMC RNA provided the starting material for the TCR library. Germline loops: CDR1 SGHRS, CDR2 YFSETQ. Trimming removed 4 bases from V and 0 bases from J, with 11 bases in between. The length of the CDR3 is 16 residues. CDR3-region Arm-PCR and iRepertoire HTBI primers produced the TCR beta libraries. TCRdb analysed the multiplex PCR reads with MiXCR anew, one entry per CDR3 protein. The table lists over 400,000 distinct CDR3 sequences, 12% to 15% of them singletons. Ten or more counts support this clonotype. What it recognizes is unknown. These data were likewise used in another study, on T cells in Graves' hyperthyroidism and ophthalmopathy. As that report states: Carried out on the TCR CDR3, a first-round RT-PCR used the HTBI primer set. A median 6.5 months before onset, the model predicted ophthalmopathy.

This TCR came from a woman in her forties or fifties with Graves disease. Sequenced here: peripheral blood mononuclear cells (PBMCs), sampled at new diagnosis, from a patient treated with antithyroid drugs. V gene TRBV5-1 combines with J gene TRBJ2-6, with D hard to call. CDR3 protein: CASSTMPLSGANVLTF. Written as DNA, the CDR3 is TGCGCCAGCAGCACCATGCCCCTCTCTGGGGCCAACGTCCTGACTTTC.